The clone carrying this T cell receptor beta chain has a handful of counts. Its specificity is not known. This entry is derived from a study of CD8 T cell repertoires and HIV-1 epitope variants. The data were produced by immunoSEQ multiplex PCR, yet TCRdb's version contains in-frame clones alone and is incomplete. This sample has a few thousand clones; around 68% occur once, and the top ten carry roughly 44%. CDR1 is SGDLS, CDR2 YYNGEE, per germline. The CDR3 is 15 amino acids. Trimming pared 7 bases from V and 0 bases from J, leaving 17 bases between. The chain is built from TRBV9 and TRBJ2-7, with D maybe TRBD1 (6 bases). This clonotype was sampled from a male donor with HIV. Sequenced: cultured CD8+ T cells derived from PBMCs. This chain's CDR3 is CASSYGGQSSYEQYF. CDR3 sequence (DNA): TGTGCCAGCTCCTACGGAGGACAGAGCTCCTACGAGCAGTACTTC.